Listed below are T cell receptor beta chains from one sample, sequenced in a study of cytomegalovirus exposure and HLA in healthy donors. Produced via immunoSEQ multiplex PCR; TCRdb's table is partial and in-frame only. The repertoire holds roughly 150,000 clones, around a tenth seen once, with about 2% in the top ten. Sequenced input: PBMCs. These TCRs come from a male donor in good health and CMV-seronegative. Each CDR3 is given with its conserved first and last residue. A D gene is named only where the DNA matches it firmly. Size is stated for part of the rows, as once, few or many counts, or as a class when the clone is expanded.

D gene,J gene,V gene,CDR3 length,clone size,CDR3 protein,CDR3 DNA
-,TRBJ2-7,TRBV9,13,few,CASSEGLAYEQYF,TGTGCCAGCAGCGAGGGGCTGGCCTACGAGCAGTACTTC
-,TRBJ1-6,TRBV18,17,-,CASSPTYREGKSSPLHF,TGTGCCAGCTCACCCACCTACAGGGAGGGTAAGAGTTCACCCCTCCACTTT
-,TRBJ1-6,TRBV9,16,-,CASSRGASSYNSPLHF,TGTGCCAGCAGCCGGGGGGCGAGCTCCTATAATTCACCCCTCCACTTT
-,TRBJ2-7,TRBV5-6,15,few,CASSPGTPDSYEQYF,TGTGCCAGCAGCCCCGGGACACCGGACTCCTACGAGCAGTACTTC
TRBD1,TRBJ2-1,TRBV5-5,16,few,CASSLEGTGKRHEQFF,TGTGCCAGCAGCTTGGAGGGGACAGGGAAACGCCATGAGCAGTTCTTC
TRBD2,TRBJ2-3,TRBV5-1,16,few,CASSLLAGGRADTQYF,TGCGCCAGCAGCCTCTTAGCGGGAGGGCGCGCAGATACGCAGTATTTT
TRBD1,TRBJ1-2,TRBV7-9,19,few,CASSYSFGWSNRGNYGYTF,TGTGCCAGCAGCTACAGCTTTGGGTGGTCGAACAGGGGCAACTATGGCTACACCTTC
-,TRBJ2-7,TRBV7-3,13,few,CASSLDSTYEQYF,TGTGCCAGCAGCTTAGACAGTACCTACGAGCAGTACTTC
TRBD1,TRBJ1-1,TRBV28,16,-,CASRNRGHMMNTEAFF,TGTGCCAGCAGGAACAGGGGGCATATGATGAACACTGAAGCTTTCTTT
-,TRBJ2-3,TRBV14,14,few,CASSQEGLTDTQYF,TGTGCCAGCAGCCAAGAGGGACTCACAGATACGCAGTATTTT
TRBD1,TRBJ1-1,TRBV15,13,-,CATSRERGREAFF,TGTGCCACCAGCAGAGAAAGGGGGCGCGAAGCTTTCTTT
-,TRBJ2-7,TRBV21-1,14,few,CASSRLSVRYEQYF,TGTGCCAGCAGCAGACTGTCTGTGCGCTACGAGCAGTACTTC
-,TRBJ2-5,TRBV6-1,13,few,CASSRRGEETQYF,TGTGCCAGCAGCCGCCGCGGGGAAGAGACCCAGTACTTC
-,TRBJ2-1,TRBV4-2,17,few,CASSQVGGTLDHNEQFF,TGTGCCAGCAGCCAAGTCGGTGGGACTTTGGACCACAATGAGCAGTTCTTC
-,TRBJ1-2,TRBV6-6,14,few,CASSYMARNYGYTF,TGTGCCAGCAGTTATATGGCACGAAACTATGGCTACACCTTC
-,TRBJ1-1,TRBV7-2,13,-,CASSRGMNTEAFF,TGTGCCAGCAGCCGGGGGATGAACACTGAAGCTTTCTTT
-,TRBJ2-7,TRBV28,14,-,CASSLVTETYEQYF,TGTGCCAGCAGTTTAGTGACAGAGACCTACGAGCAGTACTTC
-,TRBJ1-2,TRBV28,16,few,CASSFGGGRRNYGYTF,TGTGCCAGCAGTTTCGGGGGGGGGCGACGAAACTATGGCTACACCTTC
-,TRBJ2-7,TRBV25-1,14,-,CASSEGASSYEQYF,TGTGCCAGCAGTGAAGGAGCTTCCTCCTACGAGCAGTACTTC
-,TRBJ2-7,TRBV6-5,16,-,CASSYSGGSSSYEQYF,TGTGCCAGCAGTTACTCGGGAGGTTCGAGCTCCTACGAGCAGTACTTC
-,TRBJ1-5,TRBV6-5,14,few,CASSQQGLYQPQHF,TGTGCCAGCAGTCAACAGGGATTGTATCAGCCCCAGCATTTT
-,TRBJ2-5,TRBV11-2,15,-,CASSLEATPGETQYF,TGTGCCAGCAGCTTAGAGGCAACCCCAGGAGAGACCCAGTACTTC
TRBD1,TRBJ2-7,TRBV5-1,15,few,CASKALGTGAREQYF,TGCGCCAGCAAAGCCCTCGGGACAGGGGCCCGCGAGCAGTACTTC
-,TRBJ2-3,TRBV18,13,few,CASSPSFRDTQYF,TGTGCCAGCTCCCCTTCTTTTCGGGATACGCAGTATTTT